The clone carrying this T cell receptor beta chain was seen a handful of times. Its antigen is unknown. V was cut by 1 base and J by 5 bases, with 7 bases left in between. The CDR3 covers 13 residues. CDR1 is SGHVS and CDR2 is FQNEAQ in the germline V gene. This sample was taken from a study of T cells in Graves' hyperthyroidism and ophthalmopathy. TCR beta CDR3 sequences were amplified from RNA transcripts. The study used the HTBI primer set for a first-round RT-PCR of the TCR CDR3. TCRdb re-called the multiplex PCR reads through MiXCR, storing one row per CDR3 protein. The table has approximately 430,000 distinct CDR3 sequences, less than 20% seen once. Points from the study as a whole: Most clonotypes that expanded in the thyroid above 0.001 also showed up in blood. A 13 V-J model separated ophthalmopathy from stable hyperthyroidism.

Clinical symptoms, serum thyroxine and TRAb, thyroid ultrasound and orbital computed tomography were used for the diagnoses. The sequenced material came from blood. The receptor comes from a woman younger than 35 with Graves' hyperthyroidism. The rearrangement links TRBV7-8 to TRBJ2-3; D unclear. CDR3 bases: TGTGCCAGCAGCTTAGTGTTGGGAGATACGCAGTATTTT. It is translated as CASSLVLGDTQYF.